This entry describes one T cell receptor (beta chain). The antigen remains unidentified. Other DNA sequences in this sample translate to the same CDR3. Each unsorted PBMC replicate got 300 ng genomic DNA, tens of thousands of genomes. Assay used: immunoSEQ multiplex PCR; TCRdb lists only in-frame clones, some missing. The sample shows about 510,000 clones, almost 80% of them seen only once. This specimen belongs to a study of shared clonotypes between healthy human individuals. About the research overall: Donor composition was a couple of women and three men, aged 18 to 49. Study-level findings and limits: Enrolling few donors narrowed the genetic and exposure-history diversity that was represented.

Unsorted material relied on about 90 million PBMCs as the source of genomic DNA. The CDR3 spans 14 residues. Deletions cut 2 bases from V and 2 bases from J, with 10 bases between. CDR1 is MNHEY, CDR2 SVGAGI, per germline. This sequence originates from a woman aged 40 to 49 in good health. Some clones in this sample may be carry-over from other donors' samples. The sequenced material came from PBMCs. The gene calls are TRBV6-5 and TRBJ2-7; D is possibly TRBD1 (6 bases). CDR3 loop: CASSYSQGTYEQYF. The DNA for the CDR3 is TGTGCCAGCAGTTACAGTCAGGGGACCTACGAGCAGTACTTC.